This entry lists 7 T cell receptor beta chains sequenced from one sample in a study of cytomegalovirus exposure and HLA in healthy donors. Amplification used 60 Vbeta primers and 13 Jbeta primers. Generated by immunoSEQ multiplex PCR, the TCRdb table keeps only in-frame clones and is missing some. The sample shows tens of thousands of clones, around 78% of them seen only once. The sequencing sample was made of PBMCs. The receptors come from a man aged 40-50 years in good health and CMV-seronegative.

V and J are TRBV28 and TRBJ1-2; D gene unclear. The ends were cut back, 4 bases at V and 3 bases at J, with 6 bases in the middle. From germline, CDR1 is MDHEN and CDR2 SYDVKM. This CDR3 has 12 residues. The CDR3: CASSSRDYGYTF. CDR3 nucleotides: TGTGCCAGCAGTTCCCGGGACTATGGCTACACCTTC.

The chain combines TRBV5-1 with TRBJ1-4; no clear D. Germline assignment: CDR1 SGHRS and CDR2 YFSETQ. Trimming took off 2 bases at V and 8 bases at J, with 19 bases between the two ends. The CDR3 length is 16 residues. The CDR3 loop is CASSFGWTAAGEKLFF. The CDR3 DNA is TGCGCCAGCAGCTTTGGTTGGACGGCGGCGGGAGAAAAACTGTTTTTT. Full variable domain (missing parts from reference TRBV5-1 and TRBJ1-4): KAGVTQTPRYLIKTRGQQVTLSCSPISGHRSVSWYQQTPGQGLQFLFEYFSETQRNKGNFPGRFSGRQFSNSRSEMNVSTLELGDSALYLCASSFGWTAAGEKLFFGSGTQLSVL.

This rearrangement joins TRBV29-1 to TRBJ2-3; a weak D match, TRBD2 (6 bases). The V end lost 3 bases, the J end lost 1 base, and 14 bases lay between the germline ends. CDR1 is SQVTM, CDR2 ANQGSEA, per germline. The CDR3 loop spans 15 amino acids. The CDR3 bases are TGCAGCGTTGAGCTAGGCGGGACCCGCACAGATACGCAGTATTTT. This codes for CSVELGGTRTDTQYF.

The chain combines TRBV7-9 with TRBJ2-5; 11 positions match TRBD1. The end of the DNA is better explained by TRBJ2-7, so the J call may be wrong. Germline assignment: CDR1 SEHNR and CDR2 FQNEAQ (reference sequence). This CDR3 is built from 14 residues. The CDR3 DNA is TGTGCCAGCAGCTCCGGGACAGGGGGGCTCGAGCAGTACTTC. The encoded protein is CASSSGTGGLEQYF.

This clone was picked up one time. V gene TRBV6-5 combines with J gene TRBJ1-5, with 7 bases matching TRBD1. This CDR3 is 14 amino acids long. The V segment lost 6 bases and the J segment 7 bases; nucleotides outside the gene matches: 9. CDR1 and CDR2 (germline): MNHEY, SVGAGI. The CDR3 nucleotides read TGTGCCAGCAGAAAAACAGGGGTGGGCCAGCCCCAGCATTTT. Amino acids: CASRKTGVGQPQHF.

The V call is TRBV7-3, the J call TRBJ2-1; 12 nucleotides align to TRBD2. The CDR3 has 15 amino acids. V trimming: 5 bases; J trimming: 4 bases; junction bases outside the gene matches: 3. The V gene's germline CDR1 is SGHTA and CDR2 FQGTGA. The DNA of the CDR3 is TGTGCCAGCAGCCCCGGACTAGCGGGGTACAATGAGCAGTTCTTC. Translated: CASSPGLAGYNEQFF.

The V gene is TRBV28, the J gene TRBJ1-2, with 9 bases lining up with TRBD1. This CDR3 has 14 residues. Germline V gene sequence: CDR1 MDHEN, CDR2 SYDVKM. Losses at the gene ends were 7 bases for V and 5 bases for J; bases not matched to a gene: 8. This CDR3 reads CASTTGGEKYGYTF. In DNA form, the CDR3 reads TGTGCCAGCACTACAGGGGGCGAAAAGTATGGCTACACCTTC.